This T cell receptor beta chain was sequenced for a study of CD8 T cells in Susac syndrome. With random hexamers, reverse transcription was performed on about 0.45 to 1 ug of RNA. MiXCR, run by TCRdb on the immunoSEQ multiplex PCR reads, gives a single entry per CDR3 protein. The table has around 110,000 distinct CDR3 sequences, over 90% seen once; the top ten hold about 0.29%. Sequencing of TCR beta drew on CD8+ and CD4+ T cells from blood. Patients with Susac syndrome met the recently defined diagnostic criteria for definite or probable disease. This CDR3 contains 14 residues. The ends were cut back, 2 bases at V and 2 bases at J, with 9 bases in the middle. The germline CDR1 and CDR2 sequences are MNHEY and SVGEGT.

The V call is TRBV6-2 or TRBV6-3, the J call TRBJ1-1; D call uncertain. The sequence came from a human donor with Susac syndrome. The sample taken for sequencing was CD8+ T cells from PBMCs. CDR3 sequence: CASSYPSANTEAFF. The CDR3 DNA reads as TGTGCCAGCAGTTACCCTTCGGCCAACACTGAAGCTTTCTTT.